One and the same sample provided the 26 T cell receptor beta chains below, sequenced in a study of technical replicates of blood from a few donors. Assay used: immunoSEQ multiplex PCR; TCRdb lists only in-frame clones, some missing. The sample includes 85,000 to 95,000 clones, almost 97% of them seen just once. The sequencing sample was made of T cells isolated from PBMCs. These receptors came from a human donor in good health.

The rearrangement links TRBV6-6 to TRBJ1-1; 8 bases match TRBD1. The CDR3 loop spans 16 amino acids. Per germline, CDR1 MNHNY and CDR2 SVGAGI (reference sequence). V dropped 10 bases and J dropped 4; count of bases not matched to a gene: 17. The CDR3 sequence: CATPRGGMTGATEAFF. Here the CDR3 DNA reads TGTGCCACTCCACGAGGGGGGATGACAGGGGCCACTGAAGCTTTCTTT.

The chain links TRBV5-4 to TRBJ1-1; 11 nucleotides match TRBD1. CDR1 is SGHNT and CDR2 is YYREEE in the germline V gene (reference sequence). This CDR3 has 14 amino acids. V was clipped by 3 bases and J by 5 bases; unmatched bases: 3. The CDR3 DNA follows: TGTGCCAGCAGCTCCGGGACAGGGGGGACTGAAGCTTTCTTT. As protein: CASSSGTGGTEAFF.

V is TRBV19 and J is TRBJ2-7, with 8 bases matching TRBD1. This CDR3 contains 16 residues. Germline V gene lookup returns CDR1 LNHDA and CDR2 SQIVND (reference sequence). V gave up 5 bases and J gave up 5 bases; unmatched junction bases: 14. CDR3 sequence: CASSAPPGTGKHEQYF. The CDR3 DNA sequence: TGTGCCAGTAGTGCGCCTCCCGGGACAGGTAAACACGAGCAGTACTTC. The variable domain in full, with the rest retrieved from reference TRBV19 and TRBJ2-7, is DGGITQSPKYLFRKEGQNVTLSCEQNLNHDAMYWYRQDPGQGLRLIYYSQIVNDFQKGDIAEGYSVSREKKESFPLTVTSAQKNPTAFYLCASSAPPGTGKHEQYFGPGTRLTVT.

Points on this clone: The sample has other DNA sequences that encode this CDR3 too. The J gene is TRBJ1-2, the V gene TRBV5-1, with 9 bases that match TRBD1. There are 14 residues in the CDR3. With V trimmed by 2 bases and J by 5 bases, 4 bases remained unmatched. Germline V gene data show CDR1 as SGHRS and CDR2 as YFSETQ. CDR3 amino acids: CASSFGQGNYGYTF. Written as DNA, the CDR3 is TGCGCCAGCAGCTTTGGACAGGGGAATTATGGCTACACCTTC.

The chain has TRBV6-5 and TRBJ1-1; 10 bases are a match to TRBD1. The CDR3 is 15 residues long. Germline trimming cut 6 bases from V and 3 bases from J; bases unmatched to any gene: 7. Germline values: CDR1 MNHEY, CDR2 SVGAGI. CDR3 DNA sequence: TGTGCCAGCAGCTACACCGGGACAGGGGACACTGAAGCTTTCTTT. This codes for CASSYTGTGDTEAFF.

The chain links TRBV10-3 to TRBJ2-3, with TRBD2 matching over 8 bases. V gave up 0 bases and J gave up 5 bases; unmatched junction bases: 10. This CDR3 has 17 amino acids. Per the germline V gene, CDR1 is ENHRY and CDR2 is SYGVKD. Written as DNA, the CDR3 is TGTGCCATCAGTGAGTCGAAAACGGGAGGGCCGTTAGATACGCAGTATTTT. Translation gives CAISESKTGGPLDTQYF.

The V call is TRBV7-3, the J call TRBJ2-7, with D possibly being TRBD1 (6 bases). V was trimmed by 1 base and J by 6 bases, leaving 10 bases between them. CDR3 size: 13 residues. Germline V gene data show CDR1 as SGHTA and CDR2 as FQGTGA. The CDR3, as DNA: TGTGCCAGCAGCTTAAGTGGGGGCCTCGAGCAGTACTTC. Amino acids: CASSLSGGLEQYF.

V usage is TRBV28 and J usage is TRBJ2-3; a possible D gene is TRBD1 (6 bases). Per the germline V gene, CDR1 is MDHEN and CDR2 is SYDVKM. The CDR3 sequence is 19 residues long. The ends were cut back, 0 bases at V and 2 bases at J, with 21 bases in the middle. The CDR3 spells CASSLWPIQGGFFTDTQYF. Written as DNA, the CDR3 is TGTGCCAGCAGTTTATGGCCAATACAAGGGGGATTTTTCACAGATACGCAGTATTTT.

The chain employs TRBV21-1 and TRBJ1-2; the D call in the table, TRBD1, was not verified against the DNA. TRBV21-1 is classified as a pseudogene. The CDR3 runs 16 residues. CDR3 sequence reads: CASSKLGTGGADGYTF. CDR3 nucleotide sequence: TGTGCCAGCAGCAAATTAGGGACAGGTGGGGCCGATGGCTACACCTTC.

This sequence joins TRBV5-4 and TRBJ2-7; TRBD1 matches at 9 bases. Trimming removed 0 bases from V and 0 bases from J; junction bases left unmatched: 4. Germline assignment: CDR1 SGHNT and CDR2 YYREEE (reference sequence). The CDR3 consists of 16 residues. The CDR3 sequence: CASSLAGTGHSYEQYF. DNA of the CDR3: TGTGCCAGCAGCTTGGCCGGGACAGGGCACTCCTACGAGCAGTACTTC.

The V gene is TRBV18, the J gene TRBJ2-3; a possible D gene is TRBD2 (5 bases). The germline V gene has CDR1 KGHSH and CDR2 LQKENI. V dropped 0 bases and J dropped 4 bases, with 5 bases sitting between them. CDR3 length: 13 amino acids. The chain's CDR3 is CASSPPGADTQYF. The DNA for the CDR3 is TGTGCCAGCTCACCACCCGGGGCAGATACGCAGTATTTT.

The gene calls are TRBV7-2 and TRBJ2-7, with 7 bases lining up with TRBD1. Germline trimming cut 5 bases from V and 1 base from J; bases unmatched to any gene: 8. Per the germline V gene, CDR1 is SGHTA and CDR2 is FQGNSA. The CDR3 is 15 residues long. This CDR3 is CASSDLGGLSYEQYF. The CDR3 DNA reads as TGTGCCAGCAGCGATTTAGGGGGCTTATCCTACGAGCAGTACTTC.

The chain joins TRBV18 to TRBJ2-2; tentative D call: TRBD2 (7 bases). Looked up from germline, CDR1 is KGHSH and CDR2 is LQKENI. The V end was cut by 2 bases, the J end by 2 bases, with 15 bases between. This CDR3 is built from 17 residues. CDR3 protein: CASSPEAGAPNTGELFF. CDR3 nucleotide sequence: TGTGCCAGCTCACCAGAGGCGGGGGCGCCCAACACCGGGGAGCTGTTTTTT.

The J gene is TRBJ2-3, the V gene TRBV7-8, with D possibly matching TRBD2 (6 bases). The CDR3 extends over 17 amino acids. V dropped 5 bases and J dropped 3 bases, with 21 bases sitting between them. The germline gives CDR1 SGHVS, CDR2 FQNEAQ. CDR3 sequence reads: CASSILAAPKLTDTQYF. The DNA for the CDR3 is TGTGCCAGCAGCATATTAGCGGCACCAAAACTAACAGATACGCAGTATTTT.

This chain uses TRBV7-6 with TRBJ1-2; no reliable D call. V was cut by 1 base and J by 2 bases, with 8 bases left in between. Germline lookup yields CDR1 SGHVS and CDR2 FNYEAQ. CDR3 length: 14 amino acids. The DNA of the CDR3 is TGTGCCAGCAGCTTAGGGGAGGGAAACTATGGCTACACCTTC. Protein: CASSLGEGNYGYTF.

The rearrangement uses TRBV6-1 and TRBJ2-1; 11 bases match TRBD2. The CDR3 has 16 amino acids. The V segment lost 2 bases and the J segment 7 bases; nucleotides outside the gene matches: 7. Germline V gene lookup returns CDR1 MNHNS and CDR2 SASEGT. CDR3 region: CASSERGLAEPNEQFF. CDR3 in DNA: TGTGCCAGCAGTGAAAGGGGACTAGCGGAACCTAATGAGCAGTTCTTC.

CDR3 DNA sequence: TGTGCCAGCAGTCTTTGGGCTTCTGGCAATCAGCCCCAGCATTTT. Translation gives CASSLWASGNQPQHF. The genes are TRBV28 and TRBJ1-5; D ambiguous. Germline CDR1 is MDHEN and CDR2 is SYDVKM. V lost 5 bases and J lost 2, with 13 bases in between. The CDR3 contains 15 residues.

V gene TRBV30 combines with J gene TRBJ1-4, with a weak D call TRBD1 (5 bases). CDR1 and CDR2 (germline): GTSNPN, SVGIG (reference sequence). Trimming cost V 7 bases and J 10 bases, with 13 bases left between them. The CDR3 is 11 residues long. The DNA for the CDR3 is TGTGCCTTGGATACAGGCGGAAAACTGTTTTTT. Encoded protein: CALDTGGKLFF.

The J gene is TRBJ1-1, the V gene TRBV28; D unclear. The V gene lost 5 bases and the J gene lost 2 bases, with 15 bases spanning the gap. Germline V gene sequence: CDR1 MDHEN, CDR2 SYDVKM. The CDR3 contains 15 residues. This CDR3 is CASSPSITLNTEAFF. DNA for the CDR3: TGTGCCAGCAGTCCGAGTATAACACTAAACACTGAAGCTTTCTTT.

DNA for the CDR3: TGTGCCACGGGATATCAGCCCCAGCATTTT. Protein sequence: CATGYQPQHF. The chain couples TRBV6-5 to TRBJ1-5; D gene unclear. Between the trimmed V and J ends, which lost 10 bases and 5 bases, there was a span of 6 bases. Per germline, CDR1 MNHEY and CDR2 SVGAGI. The CDR3 is made up of 10 amino acids.

The V gene is TRBV19, the J gene TRBJ1-5, with 12 bases fitting TRBD1. The CDR3 loop spans 18 amino acids. Germline V CDR1 and CDR2: LNHDA, SQIVND (reference sequence). V lost 3 bases and J lost 11; bases outside the gene matches: 17. The CDR3 spells CASSIVGTGGVDSTAQHF. CDR3 in DNA: TGTGCCAGTAGTATTGTCGGGACAGGGGGCGTAGATTCCACGGCCCAGCATTTT.

This clone was seen just once. CDR3 DNA: TGTGCCTGGAGTGAACAGGCCTACGAGCAGTACTTC. It translates to CAWSEQAYEQYF. The chain carries TRBV30 and TRBJ2-7, with D maybe TRBD1 (5 bases). This CDR3 is built from 12 residues. The germline V gene has CDR1 GTSNPN and CDR2 SVGIG (reference sequence). The V gene lost 1 base and the J gene lost 2 bases, with 6 bases spanning the gap.

This chain uses TRBV6-5 with TRBJ1-2; D not certain. The CDR3 has 13 residues. V dropped 0 bases and J dropped 4 bases, with 6 bases sitting between them. Per the germline V gene, CDR1 is MNHEY and CDR2 is SVGAGI. CDR3 bases: TGTGCCAGCAGTTACTCGTCGTTCTATGGCTACACCTTC. This codes for CASSYSSFYGYTF.

The V gene is TRBV5-1, the J gene TRBJ1-4; a weak D match, TRBD1 (5 bases). Germline V gene data show CDR1 as SGHRS and CDR2 as YFSETQ. V shed 2 bases and J shed 2 bases, with 10 bases lying between them. The CDR3 spans 15 residues. The DNA for the CDR3 is TGCGCCAGCAGCTTAACCGCAGGGACTAATGAAAAACTGTTTTTT. It encodes CASSLTAGTNEKLFF.

J is TRBJ2-7 and V is TRBV2; weak D call: TRBD2 (6 bases). The germline V gene has CDR1 SNHLY and CDR2 FYNNEI. Trimming left V 6 bases short and J 1 base short, with 13 bases between. The CDR3 is 14 amino acids. CDR3 residues: CASREGGFSYEQYF. CDR3 sequence (DNA): TGTGCCAGCAGAGAGGGAGGATTTTCCTACGAGCAGTACTTC.

The CDR3, as DNA: TGTGCCAGCAGCCCCTGGGGGGGGGACACCGGGGAGCTGTTTTTT. Protein: CASSPWGGDTGELFF. This sequence joins TRBV7-2 and TRBJ2-2; 7 nucleotides match TRBD2. Germline CDR1 and CDR2: SGHTA and FQGNSA. The CDR3 runs to 15 residues. V lost 5 bases to trimming and J lost 3 bases; unmatched junction nucleotides: 6.